A single sample is the source of the 24 T cell receptor beta chains below, sequenced in a study of regulatory dendritic cells for organ transplantation. This table comes from immunoSEQ multiplex PCR, and its TCRdb copy is limited to in-frame clones, with some not included. The table records 30,000 to 40,000 clones, around 90% of them present only once. The sequenced sample was naive CD4+ T cells from blood. Indicated subset: CD45RA+ naive T cells. These receptors originate from a human donor in good health.

This clone was picked up a small number of times. V gene TRBV10-1 combines with J gene TRBJ1-1; weak D call: TRBD1 (6 bases). With 5 bases removed from V and 4 bases from J, the gap between germline ends came to 11 bases. Per germline, CDR1 WNHNN and CDR2 SYGVQD (reference sequence). This CDR3 has 13 residues. CDR3 region: CASSQGFRTEAFF. CDR3 nucleotide sequence: TGCGCCAGCAGTCAGGGGTTTCGCACTGAAGCTTTCTTT.

The chain has TRBV27 and TRBJ2-3; D remains ambiguous. Germline assignment: CDR1 MNHEY and CDR2 SMNVEV (reference sequence). This CDR3 contains 13 residues. The V gene lost 5 bases and the J gene lost 10 bases, with 16 bases spanning the gap. The CDR3 nucleotides read TGTGCCAGCAGTCCCGAAGAGTGGGATGCGCAGTATTTT. Translated, it gives CASSPEEWDAQYF.

The chain recombines TRBV15 with TRBJ2-1; 7 bases agree with TRBD2. Per germline, CDR1 LNHNV and CDR2 YYDKDF (reference sequence). The CDR3 runs to 20 residues. V lost 5 bases, J lost 12 bases, and 31 bases stayed unmatched. In nucleotides, the CDR3 is TGTGCCACCAGCGTACGTACAGCGGGGCGGGAGAAGGGATCCGGCACAGGGCAGTTCTTC. This sequence encodes CATSVRTAGREKGSGTGQFF.

The chain carries TRBV18 and TRBJ2-6, with 8 bases lining up with TRBD1. Germline CDR1 reads KGHSH; CDR2 reads LQKENI. CDR3 length: 17 residues. After removal of 3 bases from V and 0 bases from J, the junction contained 4 bases not matched to a gene. The DNA of the CDR3 is TGTGCCAGCTCACCCGGGACAGGCGGCTCTGGGGCCAACGTCCTGACTTTC. Its translation: CASSPGTGGSGANVLTF.

This clone has only a few counts. The chain is built from TRBV2 and TRBJ1-1; perhaps TRBD1 as D (5 bases). The V end lost 4 bases, the J end lost 8 bases, and 14 bases lay between the germline ends. The CDR3 totals 13 residues. Germline V lookup: CDR1 SNHLY, CDR2 FYNNEI. The CDR3 loop reads CASSVVREGEAFF. The DNA of the CDR3 is TGTGCCAGCAGTGTTGTCAGGGAGGGAGAAGCTTTCTTT.

This chain connects TRBV10-1 to TRBJ2-7, with TRBD1 identical over 7 bases. The CDR3 spans 15 residues. Germline V lookup: CDR1 WNHNN, CDR2 SYGVQD (reference sequence). The V and J ends lost 7 bases and 2 bases, in that order; junction bases with no gene match: 11. This chain's CDR3 is CASTPDDRAPYEQYF. The CDR3 DNA sequence: TGCGCCAGCACTCCGGACGACAGGGCCCCCTACGAGCAGTACTTC.

This chain joins TRBV7-8 and TRBJ2-3; TRBD1 matches at 7 bases. The CDR3 is made up of 17 amino acids. V dropped 0 bases and J dropped 2; count of bases not matched to a gene: 8. Germline-derived CDR1 and CDR2 are SGHVS and FQNEAQ. CDR3 in amino acids: CASSLARVDRVTDTQYF. CDR3 coding DNA: TGTGCCAGCAGCTTAGCCAGGGTTGACAGGGTCACAGATACGCAGTATTTT.

This clone was detected once. The chain has TRBV4-2 and TRBJ1-5; 11 positions agree with TRBD1. Germline loops: CDR1 LGHNA, CDR2 YNFKEQ. The CDR3 sequence is 17 residues long. V shed 5 bases and J 0 bases; nucleotides not matched to a gene: 6. The CDR3 nucleotides read TGTGCCAGCAGCTCCGGGACAGGGGGTTATAGCAATCAGCCCCAGCATTTT. Translating it yields CASSSGTGGYSNQPQHF.

In its sample, this clone was seen a few times. The chain carries TRBV30 and TRBJ2-7, with TRBD2 matching over 8 bases. This CDR3 region has 16 residues. Germline V lookup: CDR1 GTSNPN, CDR2 SVGIG (reference sequence). The J segment lost 0 bases and the V segment lost 3 bases, leaving 10 bases of the junction unmatched. The CDR3 sequence is CAWSNPLTSVSYEQYF. CDR3 bases: TGTGCCTGGAGCAATCCGCTGACTAGCGTCTCCTACGAGCAGTACTTC.

J is TRBJ2-3 and V is TRBV5-1, with D uncertain. V lost 0 bases to trimming and J lost 6 bases, with 8 bases between them. Germline CDR1 and CDR2: SGHRS and YFSETQ. CDR3 size: 13 residues. Written as DNA, the CDR3 is TGCGCCAGCAGCTTGGATAAAGGCGATACGCAGTATTTT. Translation gives CASSLDKGDTQYF.

This clone has a single count. This rearrangement joins TRBV10-3 to TRBJ2-5; TRBD1 aligns across 7 bases. Germline CDR1 reads ENHRY; CDR2 reads SYGVKD. The trim removed 4 bases at V and 3 bases at J, leaving 8 bases unmatched. The CDR3 is made up of 15 amino acids. This CDR3 is CAISAGTDFKETQYF. The CDR3 bases are TGTGCCATCAGTGCAGGGACAGACTTTAAAGAGACCCAGTACTTC.

The rearrangement uses TRBV19 and TRBJ2-3; D gene ambiguous. V lost 5 bases, J lost 5 bases, and 8 bases lay in between. This CDR3 is built from 12 residues. The germline CDR1 and CDR2 sequences are LNHDA and SQIVND (reference sequence). Written as DNA, the CDR3 is TGTGCCAGTAGTCCCGGCGGAGATACGCAGTATTTT. The encoded protein is CASSPGGDTQYF.

Only a few counts were recorded for this clone. V and J are TRBV6-1 and TRBJ1-1, with 7 nucleotides matching TRBD1. Unmatched junction bases numbered 11, after V lost 10 bases and J lost 0 bases. CDR1 is MNHNS, CDR2 SASEGT, per germline. The CDR3 is 15 amino acids. CDR3 DNA sequence: TGTGCCACCCGGGACAGCCCAAGACTGAACACTGAAGCTTTCTTT. This encodes CATRDSPRLNTEAFF.

The chain uses TRBV2 and TRBJ1-5, with 7 bases matching TRBD1. Germline V gene lookup returns CDR1 SNHLY and CDR2 FYNNEI. The CDR3 totals 15 residues. Trimming took 6 bases from V and 8 from J; bases not matched to a gene: 13. The CDR3 DNA is TGTGCCAGCAGCGATCCGGGACAGCCGAGTAAGCCCCAGCATTTT. Its protein is CASSDPGQPSKPQHF.

V gene TRBV5-4 combines with J gene TRBJ2-3; D gene ambiguous. The CDR3 runs to 15 residues. Germline values: CDR1 SGHNT, CDR2 YYREEE (reference sequence). Trimming took 4 bases from V and 0 from J, leaving 12 bases between them. The CDR3 loop is CASSPTRPSTDTQYF. Written as DNA, the CDR3 is TGTGCCAGCAGCCCAACTCGCCCTAGCACAGATACGCAGTATTTT. Combining the CDR3 with reference TRBV5-4 and TRBJ2-3 gives the whole variable domain ETGVTQSPTHLIKTRGQQVTLRCSSQSGHNTVSWYQQALGQGPQFIFQYYREEENGRGNFPPRFSGLQFPNYSSELNVNALELDDSALYLCASSPTRPSTDTQYFGPGTRLTVL.

For the CDR3, the DNA is TGCGCCAGCAGCCAAGATGTCAACAGGGCCGGGAACACCGGGGAGCTGTTTTTT. Its protein is CASSQDVNRAGNTGELFF. The rearrangement joins TRBV4-1 to TRBJ2-2, with a possible D match to TRBD1 (6 bases). Germline V gives CDR1 MGHRA, CDR2 YSYEKL. V was cut by 0 bases and J by 1 base, with 15 bases left in between. This CDR3 contains 18 residues.

The gene calls are TRBV7-8 and TRBJ1-6; D is possibly TRBD1 (6 bases). Trimming stripped 6 bases from V and 7 bases from J, with 10 bases between. The V gene's germline CDR1 is SGHVS and CDR2 FQNEAQ. The CDR3 extends over 13 amino acids. The chain's CDR3 is CASSSTGNSPLHF. CDR3 sequence (DNA): TGTGCCAGCAGTAGCACAGGGAATTCACCCCTCCACTTT. Using reference TRBV7-8 and TRBJ1-6 for the parts outside the CDR3, the full variable domain is GAGVSQSPRYKVAKRGQDVALRCDPISGHVSLFWYQQALGQGPEFLTYFQNEAQLDKSGLPSDRFFAERPEGSVSTLKIQRTQQEDSAVYLCASSSTGNSPLHFGNGTRLTVT.

The V and J genes are TRBV28 and TRBJ1-1; D is perhaps TRBD1 (6 bases). This CDR3 comprises 15 residues. Looked up from germline, CDR1 is MDHEN and CDR2 is SYDVKM. V dropped 5 bases and J dropped 2 bases, with 15 bases sitting between them. CDR3 loop: CASSLSAGGNTEAFF. The CDR3 DNA reads as TGTGCCAGCAGTCTCAGCGCCGGGGGCAACACTGAAGCTTTCTTT.

The J gene is TRBJ2-2, the V gene TRBV9; D possibly uses TRBD1 or TRBD2 (6 bases each). V lost 6 bases and J lost 3, with 21 bases in between. CDR1 SGDLS and CDR2 YYNGEE come from the germline V gene. The CDR3 has 17 residues. The CDR3 here is CASNEGGAGWDTGELFF. The DNA of the CDR3 is TGTGCCAGCAACGAGGGGGGAGCTGGTTGGGACACCGGGGAGCTGTTTTTT.

The chain carries TRBV27 and TRBJ2-7; 12 bases are shared with TRBD1. Germline CDR1 reads MNHEY; CDR2 reads SMNVEV (reference sequence). The CDR3 runs to 15 residues. V was pared by 5 bases and J by 6 bases, with 8 bases of the junction left unmatched. The CDR3 region is CASSPTRDRGREQYF. The CDR3 DNA sequence: TGTGCCAGCAGTCCAACCCGGGACAGGGGGCGCGAGCAGTACTTC.

The chain joins TRBV4-2 to TRBJ1-4; TRBD1 might be the D (6 bases). Trimming shortened V by 0 bases and J by 10 bases, and 18 bases separated the two germline ends. Germline V CDR1 and CDR2: LGHNA, YNFKEQ. The CDR3 is made up of 16 amino acids. CDR3 DNA: TGTGCCAGCAGCCAAGAGGGGTCAGGGGACACCGCAAAACTGTTTTTT. This encodes CASSQEGSGDTAKLFF.

Regarding this clone: The DNA is omitted, as the CDR3 cannot be located on it reliably, and the CDR3 follows TCRdb's listing. The chain employs TRBV21-1 and TRBJ2-7; TRBD2, the table's D call, lacks a check against the DNA. TRBV21-1 is annotated as a pseudogene. The CDR3 has 15 residues if both end residues are counted. CDR3 sequence reads: CASSKVGGGIDEQYF.

V gene TRBV11-2 combines with J gene TRBJ2-1; TRBD2 agrees at 12 bases. The CDR3 is made up of 16 amino acids. CDR1 SGHAT and CDR2 FQNNGV come from the germline V gene. V lost 0 bases, J lost 10 bases, and 7 bases stayed unmatched. CDR3 nucleotides: TGTGCCAGCAGCTTAGAGCGACTAGCGGGAGCCCGCGAGCAGTTCTTC. This sequence encodes CASSLERLAGAREQFF.

This clone was picked up one time. The chain employs TRBV6-1 and TRBJ2-2, with no clear D. The germline gives CDR1 MNHNS, CDR2 SASEGT. The CDR3 extends over 12 amino acids. Trimming stripped 2 bases from V and 7 bases from J, with 5 bases between. The CDR3 DNA reads TGTGCCAGCAGTGAATGGGGCGGGGAGCTGTTTTTT. Amino acid sequence: CASSEWGGELFF.